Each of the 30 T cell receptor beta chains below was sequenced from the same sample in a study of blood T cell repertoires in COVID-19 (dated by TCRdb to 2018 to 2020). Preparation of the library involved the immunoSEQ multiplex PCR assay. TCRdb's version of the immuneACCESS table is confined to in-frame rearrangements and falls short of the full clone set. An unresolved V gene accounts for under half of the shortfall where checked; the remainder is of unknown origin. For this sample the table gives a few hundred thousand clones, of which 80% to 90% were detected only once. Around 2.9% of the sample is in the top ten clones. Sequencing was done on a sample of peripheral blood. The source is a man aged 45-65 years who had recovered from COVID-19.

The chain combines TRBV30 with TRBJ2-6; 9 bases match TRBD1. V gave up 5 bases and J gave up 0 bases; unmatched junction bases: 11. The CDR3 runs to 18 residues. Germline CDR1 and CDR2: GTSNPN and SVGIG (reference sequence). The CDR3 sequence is CAWQGDRDGFSGANVLTF. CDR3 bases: TGTGCCTGGCAAGGGGACAGGGATGGGTTCTCTGGGGCCAACGTCCTGACTTTC.

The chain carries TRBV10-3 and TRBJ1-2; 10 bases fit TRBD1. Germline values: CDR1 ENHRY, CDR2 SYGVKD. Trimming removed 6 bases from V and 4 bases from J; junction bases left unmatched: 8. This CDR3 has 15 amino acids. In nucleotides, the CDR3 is TGTGCCATCAGCGAACCGGGACAGGGGATCTATGGCTACACCTTC. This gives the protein CAISEPGQGIYGYTF.

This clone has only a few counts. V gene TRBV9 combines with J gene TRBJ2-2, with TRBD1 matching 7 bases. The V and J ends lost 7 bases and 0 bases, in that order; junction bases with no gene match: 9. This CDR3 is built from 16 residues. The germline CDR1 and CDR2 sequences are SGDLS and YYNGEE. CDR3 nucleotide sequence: TGTGCCAGCGCACCAAAGGGGGCGTCGAACACCGGGGAGCTGTTTTTT. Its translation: CASAPKGASNTGELFF.

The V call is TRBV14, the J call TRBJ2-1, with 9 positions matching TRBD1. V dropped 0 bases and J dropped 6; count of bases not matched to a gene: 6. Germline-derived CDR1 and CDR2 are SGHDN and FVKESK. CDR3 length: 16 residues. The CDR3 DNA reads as TGTGCCAGCAGCCAAGATAGGGGGACAGGGACCAATGAGCAGTTCTTC. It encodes CASSQDRGTGTNEQFF. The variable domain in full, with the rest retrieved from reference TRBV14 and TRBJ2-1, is EAGVTQFPSHSVIEKGQTVTLRCDPISGHDNLYWYRRVMGKEIKFLLHFVKESKQDESGMPNNRFLAERTGGTYSTLKVQPAELEDSGVYFCASSQDRGTGTNEQFFGPGTRLTVL.

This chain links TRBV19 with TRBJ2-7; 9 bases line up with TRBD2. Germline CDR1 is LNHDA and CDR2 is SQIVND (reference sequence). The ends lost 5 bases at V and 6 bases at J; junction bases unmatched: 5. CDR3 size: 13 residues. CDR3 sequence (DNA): TGTGCCAGTAGTCCCGGGACTAGCCGCGAGCAGTACTTC. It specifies CASSPGTSREQYF. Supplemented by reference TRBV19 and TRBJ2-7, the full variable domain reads DGGITQSPKYLFRKEGQNVTLSCEQNLNHDAMYWYRQDPGQGLRLIYYSQIVNDFQKGDIAEGYSVSREKKESFPLTVTSAQKNPTAFYLCASSPGTSREQYFGPGTRLTVT.

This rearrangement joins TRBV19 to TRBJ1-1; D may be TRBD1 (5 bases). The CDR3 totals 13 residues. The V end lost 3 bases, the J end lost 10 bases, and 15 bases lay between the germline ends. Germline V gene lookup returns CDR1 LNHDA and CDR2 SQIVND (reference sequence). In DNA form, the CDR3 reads TGTGCCAGTAGTATGGGAGGGGAGGACCGAGCTTTCTTT. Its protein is CASSMGGEDRAFF.

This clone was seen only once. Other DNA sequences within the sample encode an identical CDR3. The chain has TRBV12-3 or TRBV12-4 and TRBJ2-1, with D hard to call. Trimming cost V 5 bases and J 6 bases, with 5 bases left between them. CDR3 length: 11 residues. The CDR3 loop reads CASSLLNEQFF. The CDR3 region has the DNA TGTGCCAGCAGTCTACTCAATGAGCAGTTCTTC.

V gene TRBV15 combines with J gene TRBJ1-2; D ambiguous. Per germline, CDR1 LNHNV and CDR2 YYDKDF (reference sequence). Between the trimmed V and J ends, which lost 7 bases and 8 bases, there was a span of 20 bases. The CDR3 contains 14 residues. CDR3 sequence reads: CATTLDTHHRGYTF. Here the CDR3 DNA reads TGTGCCACCACCCTTGACACCCATCATAGGGGCTACACCTTC.

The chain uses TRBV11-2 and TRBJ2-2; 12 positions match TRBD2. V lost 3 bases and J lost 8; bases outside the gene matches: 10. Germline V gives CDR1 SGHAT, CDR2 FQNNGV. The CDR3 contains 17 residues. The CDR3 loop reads CASSFPTSGRGGGELFF. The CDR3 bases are TGTGCCAGCAGCTTCCCGACTAGCGGGAGAGGTGGTGGGGAGCTGTTTTTT.

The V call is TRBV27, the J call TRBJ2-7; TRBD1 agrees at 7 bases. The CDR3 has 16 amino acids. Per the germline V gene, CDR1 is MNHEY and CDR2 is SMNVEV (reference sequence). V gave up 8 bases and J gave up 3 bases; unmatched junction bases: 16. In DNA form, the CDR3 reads TGTGCCAGCGGAGTCCATGCGTCCCCAGGGGGCTACGAGCAGTACTTC. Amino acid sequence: CASGVHASPGGYEQYF.

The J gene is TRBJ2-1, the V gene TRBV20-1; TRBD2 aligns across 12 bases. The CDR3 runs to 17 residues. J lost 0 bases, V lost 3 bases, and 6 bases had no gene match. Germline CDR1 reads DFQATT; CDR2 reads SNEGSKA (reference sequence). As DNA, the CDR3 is TGCAGTGCTAGTAGTCTAGCGGGAGGGCTCTCCTACAATGAGCAGTTCTTC. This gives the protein CSASSLAGGLSYNEQFF.

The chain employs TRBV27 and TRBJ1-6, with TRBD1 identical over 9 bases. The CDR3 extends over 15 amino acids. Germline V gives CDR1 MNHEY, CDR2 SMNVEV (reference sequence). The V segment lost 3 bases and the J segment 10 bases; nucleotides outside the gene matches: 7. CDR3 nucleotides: TGTGCCAGCAGTTTCCGGGGACAGGGATACTCACCCCTCCACTTT. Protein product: CASSFRGQGYSPLHF.

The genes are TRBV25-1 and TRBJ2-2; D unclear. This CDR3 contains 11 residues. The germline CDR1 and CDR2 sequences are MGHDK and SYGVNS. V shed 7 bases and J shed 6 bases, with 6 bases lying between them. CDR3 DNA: TGTGCCAGCACCAGATCCGGGGAGCTGTTTTTT. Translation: CASTRSGELFF.

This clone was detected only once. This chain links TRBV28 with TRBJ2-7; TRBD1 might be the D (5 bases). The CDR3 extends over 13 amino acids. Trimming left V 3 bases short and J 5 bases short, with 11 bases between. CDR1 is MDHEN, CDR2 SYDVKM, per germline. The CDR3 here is CASSFRGLDEQYF. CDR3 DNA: TGTGCCAGCAGTTTTAGGGGCCTTGACGAGCAGTACTTC.

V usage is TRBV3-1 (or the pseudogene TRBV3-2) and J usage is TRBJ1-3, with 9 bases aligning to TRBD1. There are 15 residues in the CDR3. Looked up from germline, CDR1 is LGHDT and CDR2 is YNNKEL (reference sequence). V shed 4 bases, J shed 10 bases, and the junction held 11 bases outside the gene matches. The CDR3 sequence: CASSPRDRADGTIYF. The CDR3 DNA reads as TGTGCCAGCAGCCCCCGGGACAGGGCGGACGGGACCATATATTTT.

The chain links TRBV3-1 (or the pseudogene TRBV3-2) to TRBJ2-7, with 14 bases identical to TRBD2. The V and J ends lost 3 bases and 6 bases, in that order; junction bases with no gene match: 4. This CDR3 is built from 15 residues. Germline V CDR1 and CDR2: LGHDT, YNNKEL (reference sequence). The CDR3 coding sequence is TGTGCCAGCAGCCAGGGACTAGCGGGAGTCGGCGAGCAGTACTTC. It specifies CASSQGLAGVGEQYF.

The CDR3 reads CASSAITGAGANVLTF. In DNA form, the CDR3 reads TGTGCCAGTAGTGCGATTACAGGGGCTGGGGCCAACGTCCTGACTTTC. The V and J genes are TRBV19 and TRBJ2-6, with 7 bases lining up with TRBD1. This CDR3 has 16 amino acids. Germline V gene data show CDR1 as LNHDA and CDR2 as SQIVND (reference sequence). V gave up 5 bases and J gave up 2 bases; unmatched junction bases: 6.

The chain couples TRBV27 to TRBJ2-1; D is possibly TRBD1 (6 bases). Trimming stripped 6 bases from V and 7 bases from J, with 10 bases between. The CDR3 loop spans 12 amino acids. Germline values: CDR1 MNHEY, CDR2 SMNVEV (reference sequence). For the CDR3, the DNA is TGTGCCAGCAGAAGACAGGTGAATGAGCAGTTCTTC. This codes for CASRRQVNEQFF.

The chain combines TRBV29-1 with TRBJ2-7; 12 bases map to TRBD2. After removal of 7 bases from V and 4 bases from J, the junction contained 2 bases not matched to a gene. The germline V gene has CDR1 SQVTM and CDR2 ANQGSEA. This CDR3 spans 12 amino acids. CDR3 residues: CSATSGSYEQYF. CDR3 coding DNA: TGCAGCGCGACTAGCGGGAGTTACGAGCAGTACTTC.

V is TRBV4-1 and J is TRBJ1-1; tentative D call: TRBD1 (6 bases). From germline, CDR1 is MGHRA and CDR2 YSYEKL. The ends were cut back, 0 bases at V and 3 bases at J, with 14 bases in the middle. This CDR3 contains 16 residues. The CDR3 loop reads CASSQDGGEGDTEAFF. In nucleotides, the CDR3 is TGCGCCAGCAGCCAAGATGGCGGGGAGGGGGACACTGAAGCTTTCTTT.

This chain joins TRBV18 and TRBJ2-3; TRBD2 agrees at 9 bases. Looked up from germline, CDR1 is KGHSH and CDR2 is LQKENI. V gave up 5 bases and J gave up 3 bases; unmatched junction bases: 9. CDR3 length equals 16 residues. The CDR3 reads CASSFQSSGRTDTQYF. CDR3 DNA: TGTGCCAGCTCATTCCAATCGAGCGGGAGGACAGATACGCAGTATTTT.

The CDR3 is CSIRTGNQPQHF. CDR3 coding DNA: TGCAGCATCCGAACAGGGAATCAGCCCCAGCATTTT. The V and J genes are TRBV29-1 and TRBJ1-5; TRBD1 is a possible D gene (6 bases). The V gene lost 8 bases and the J gene lost 4 bases, with 12 bases spanning the gap. Germline assignment: CDR1 SQVTM and CDR2 ANQGSEA. This CDR3 comprises 12 residues. Drawing the rest from reference TRBV29-1 and TRBJ1-5, the complete variable domain is SAVISQKPSRDICQRGTSLTIQCQVDSQVTMMFWYRQQPGQSLTLIATANQGSEATYESGFVIDKFPISRPNLTFSTLTVSNMSPEDSSIYLCSIRTGNQPQHFGDGTRLSIL.

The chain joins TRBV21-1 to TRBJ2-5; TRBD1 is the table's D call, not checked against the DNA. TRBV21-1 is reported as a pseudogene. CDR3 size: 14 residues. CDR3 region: CASSKAPPQETQYF. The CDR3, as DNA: TGTGCCAGCAGCAAAGCGCCACCACAGGAGACCCAGTACTTC.

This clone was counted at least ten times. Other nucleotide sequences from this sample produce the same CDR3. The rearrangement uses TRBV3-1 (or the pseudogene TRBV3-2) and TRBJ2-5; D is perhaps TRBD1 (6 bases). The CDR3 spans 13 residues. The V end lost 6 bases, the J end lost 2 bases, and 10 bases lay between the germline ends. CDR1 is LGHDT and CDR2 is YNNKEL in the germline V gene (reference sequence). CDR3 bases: TGTGCCAGCAGGGACAGCGGACAAGAGACCCAGTACTTC. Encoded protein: CASRDSGQETQYF.

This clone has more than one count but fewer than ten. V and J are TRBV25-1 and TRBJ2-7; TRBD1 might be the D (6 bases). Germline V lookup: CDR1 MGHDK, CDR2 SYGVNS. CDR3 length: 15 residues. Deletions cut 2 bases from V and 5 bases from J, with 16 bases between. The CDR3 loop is CASSEGGQGVDEQYF. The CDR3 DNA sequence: TGTGCCAGCAGTGAAGGGGGCCAGGGAGTCGACGAGCAGTACTTC.

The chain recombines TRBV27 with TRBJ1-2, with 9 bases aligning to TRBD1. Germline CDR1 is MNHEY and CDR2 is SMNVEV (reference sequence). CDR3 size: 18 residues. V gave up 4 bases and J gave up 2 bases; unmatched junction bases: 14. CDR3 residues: CASSSRPRPGQGNYGYTF. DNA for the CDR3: TGTGCCAGCAGTTCTCGGCCCCGACCCGGACAGGGGAACTATGGCTACACCTTC.

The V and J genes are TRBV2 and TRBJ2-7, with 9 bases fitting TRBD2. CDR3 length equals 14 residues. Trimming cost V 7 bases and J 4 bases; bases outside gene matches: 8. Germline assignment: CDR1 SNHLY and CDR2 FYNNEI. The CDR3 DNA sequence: TGTGCCAGCACGGGCGGGAGGGCCGGTTACGAGCAGTACTTC. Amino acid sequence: CASTGGRAGYEQYF. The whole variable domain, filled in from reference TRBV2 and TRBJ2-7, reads EPEVTQTPSHQVTQMGQEVILRCVPISNHLYFYWYRQILGQKVEFLVSFYNNEISEKSEIFDDQFSVERPDGSNFTLKIRSTKLEDSAMYFCASTGGRAGYEQYFGPGTRLTVT.

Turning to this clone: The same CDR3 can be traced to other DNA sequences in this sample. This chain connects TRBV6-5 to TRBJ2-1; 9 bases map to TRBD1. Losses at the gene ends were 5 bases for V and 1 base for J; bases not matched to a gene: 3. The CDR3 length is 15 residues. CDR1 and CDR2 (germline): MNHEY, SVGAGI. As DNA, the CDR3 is TGTGCCAGCAGTCCAGACAGGGGGTCCTACAATGAGCAGTTCTTC. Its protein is CASSPDRGSYNEQFF.

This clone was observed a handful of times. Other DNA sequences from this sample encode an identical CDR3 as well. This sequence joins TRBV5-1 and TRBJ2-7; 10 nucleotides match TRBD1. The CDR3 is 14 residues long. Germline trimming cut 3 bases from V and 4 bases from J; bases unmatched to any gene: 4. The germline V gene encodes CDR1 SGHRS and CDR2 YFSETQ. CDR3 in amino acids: CASSSRDRGYEQYF. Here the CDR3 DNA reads TGCGCCAGCAGCTCCCGGGACAGGGGTTACGAGCAGTACTTC.

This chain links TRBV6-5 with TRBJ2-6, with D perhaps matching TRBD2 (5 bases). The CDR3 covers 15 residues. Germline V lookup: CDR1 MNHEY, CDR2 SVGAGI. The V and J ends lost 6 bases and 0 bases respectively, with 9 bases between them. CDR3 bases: TGTGCCAGCAGACTAGAGGGCTCTGGGGCCAACGTCCTGACTTTC. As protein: CASRLEGSGANVLTF.